These 2 T cell receptor beta chains were all obtained from the same sample, sequenced in a study of shared clonotypes between healthy human individuals (TCRdb year 2020). Libraries came from the immunoSEQ multiplex PCR assay. This immuneACCESS table, as held by TCRdb, lists in-frame sequences with V and J called but not all clones. Of the missing ones, under half trace to an unresolved V gene in checked studies; the others have no known cause. The sample table records 700,000 to 950,000 clones; 90% to 97% of these occur just once. Of the sample, under 0.3% falls within the top ten clones. CD8 naive samples were CD45RO-negative cells positively selected for CCR7, giving a CD45RA+CCR7+ population that excluded TemRA cells. The sequenced sample consisted of naive CD8+ T cells sorted from blood. Read against the paper, the sample's cell subset or site label means: CD45RA+CCR7+. Source of these receptors: a young man in good health.

J is TRBJ1-6 and V is TRBV19, with 8 positions matching TRBD1. This CDR3 has 13 residues. CDR1 and CDR2 (germline): LNHDA, SQIVND (reference sequence). J was trimmed by 7 bases and V by 5 bases; bases with no gene match: 1. Here the CDR3 reads CASSGQGNSPLHF. CDR3 bases: TGTGCCAGTAGTGGACAGGGAAATTCACCCCTCCACTTT.

There are a few counts of this clone. This chain uses TRBV28 with TRBJ2-7, with D unclear. Germline assignment: CDR1 MDHEN and CDR2 SYDVKM. This CDR3 is built from 12 residues. The germline V and J ends were trimmed by 8 bases and 1 base, with 9 bases remaining between them. DNA for the CDR3: TGTGCCAGCGTAGGGTCATCCTACGAGCAGTACTTC. It translates to CASVGSSYEQYF.